These 20 T cell receptor beta chains originate from one sample sequenced in a study of cytomegalovirus exposure and HLA in healthy donors. The PCR made use of 60 Vbeta and 13 Jbeta primers. Sequencing used immunoSEQ multiplex PCR; TCRdb keeps in-frame clones, though not all of them. The sample consists of some 130,000 clones, approximately 86% of them appearing once. Sequencing used PBMCs. The receptor source for this set is a boy younger than 18 in good health and CMV-seronegative.

The chain carries TRBV29-1 and TRBJ1-2; a weak D match, TRBD1 (5 bases). Germline-derived CDR1 and CDR2 are SQVTM and ANQGSEA. The CDR3 covers 17 residues. Trimming took off 4 bases at V and 1 base at J, with 22 bases between the two ends. The CDR3 bases are TGCAGCGTTGTATCTCCCGGCAGGAGGGGAGGTAACTATGGCTACACCTTC. Its protein product is CSVVSPGRRGGNYGYTF.

The rearrangement joins TRBV11-1 to TRBJ2-1, with TRBD1 as a possible D gene (5 bases). Germline lookup yields CDR1 SGHAT and CDR2 FQDESV (reference sequence). CDR3 size: 15 residues. V was trimmed by 5 bases and J by 6 bases, leaving 17 bases between them. The chain's CDR3 is CASSTTRQGSNEQFF. The CDR3 nucleotides are TGTGCCAGCAGCACCACCCGCCAGGGCAGCAATGAGCAGTTCTTC.

The chain uses TRBV19 and TRBJ1-4; D is perhaps TRBD1 (6 bases). Trimming removed 5 bases from V and 2 bases from J, with 12 bases in between. The germline V gene encodes CDR1 LNHDA and CDR2 SQIVND (reference sequence). This CDR3 has 15 amino acids. The CDR3 reads CASSPPGQTNEKLFF. CDR3 bases: TGTGCCAGTAGTCCACCCGGACAGACTAATGAAAAACTGTTTTTT. Full variable domain (rest looked up from reference TRBV19 and TRBJ1-4): DGGITQSPKYLFRKEGQNVTLSCEQNLNHDAMYWYRQDPGQGLRLIYYSQIVNDFQKGDIAEGYSVSREKKESFPLTVTSAQKNPTAFYLCASSPPGQTNEKLFFGSGTQLSVL.

Only one count was recorded for this clone. The V call is TRBV4-2, the J call TRBJ1-4; D possibly corresponds to TRBD1 (5 bases). CDR1 and CDR2 (germline): LGHNA, YNFKEQ. CDR3 length: 12 amino acids. Trimming shortened V by 6 bases and J by 8 bases, and 10 bases separated the two germline ends. CDR3 bases: TGTGCCAGCAGTTGGGGGGAAGAAAAACTGTTTTTT. This encodes CASSWGEEKLFF.

This chain uses TRBV20-1 with TRBJ1-1; maybe TRBD1 (5 bases). The CDR3 has 11 amino acids. CDR1 and CDR2 from the germline V gene are DFQATT and SNEGSKA (reference sequence). The V and J ends lost 6 bases and 4 bases respectively, with 9 bases between them. The CDR3 protein is CSAPGLTEAFF. The DNA for the CDR3 is TGCAGTGCGCCGGGACTCACTGAAGCTTTCTTT.

The chain links TRBV4-1 to TRBJ2-3; 10 bases are shared with TRBD2. Germline values: CDR1 MGHRA, CDR2 YSYEKL. With V trimmed by 3 bases and J by 4 bases, 7 bases remained unmatched. There are 16 residues in the CDR3. The CDR3 loop is CASSHSLAGPSDTQYF. CDR3 DNA: TGCGCCAGCAGCCACTCACTAGCGGGGCCATCAGATACGCAGTATTTT.

The chain carries TRBV23-1 and TRBJ2-1; 7 bases are a match to TRBD1. TRBV23-1 is recorded as an ORF, its role being uncertain. The CDR3 length is 16 residues. V shed 6 bases and J 6 bases; nucleotides not matched to a gene: 14. The CDR3 DNA is TGCGCCAGCAGGAATGACTACAGGGGTAGTAGCAATGAGCAGTTCTTC. This codes for CASRNDYRGSSNEQFF.

The CDR3 coding sequence is TGCGCCAGCAGCCAGCAGGGACCAGGGGGCTACGAGCAGTACTTC. Translation: CASSQQGPGGYEQYF. The genes are TRBV4-1 and TRBJ2-7, with TRBD1 identical over 7 bases. V dropped 3 bases and J dropped 3; count of bases not matched to a gene: 8. From germline, CDR1 is MGHRA and CDR2 YSYEKL. This CDR3 spans 15 amino acids.

The genes are TRBV6-4 and TRBJ2-2; 7 bases line up with TRBD1. V trimming: 3 bases; J trimming: 5 bases; junction bases outside the gene matches: 0. The CDR3 has 13 amino acids. Germline values: CDR1 MRHNA, CDR2 SNTAGT. CDR3 DNA sequence: TGTGCCAGCAGTGAACAGGGGACCGGGGAGCTGTTTTTT. Translation: CASSEQGTGELFF.

V and J are TRBV7-2 and TRBJ2-4; D may be TRBD2 (6 bases). Between the trimmed V and J ends, which lost 7 bases and 5 bases, there was a span of 21 bases. Germline CDR1 is SGHTA and CDR2 is FQGNSA. The CDR3 covers 16 residues. The CDR3 reads CASTKERAGPQNIQYF. The CDR3 DNA follows: TGTGCCAGCACCAAAGAGAGGGCGGGACCCCAAAACATTCAGTACTTC.

This clone was recorded once. The chain joins TRBV18 to TRBJ1-6, with 9 bases fitting TRBD1. The CDR3 has 15 amino acids. In germline, CDR1 is KGHSH, CDR2 LQKENI. V was pared by 6 bases and J by 7 bases, with 7 bases of the junction left unmatched. The CDR3 reads CASSLGQGINSPLHF. For the CDR3, the DNA is TGTGCCAGCTCCCTGGGACAGGGTATCAATTCACCCCTCCACTTT.

The chain couples TRBV4-1 to TRBJ2-3, with 13 bases fitting TRBD2. The CDR3 consists of 16 residues. CDR1 is MGHRA and CDR2 is YSYEKL in the germline V gene. Losses at the gene ends were 3 bases for V and 3 bases for J; bases not matched to a gene: 3. The CDR3 reads CASSQLGLAGTDTQYF. In DNA, the CDR3 is TGCGCCAGCAGCCAGCTGGGACTAGCGGGAACAGATACGCAGTATTTT.

Points on this clone: The junction differs from germline at one of its ends, possibly a read error. The rearrangement joins TRBV7-7 to TRBJ2-3, with 7 bases aligning to TRBD2. Germline loops: CDR1 SSHAT, CDR2 FNYEAQ (reference sequence). This CDR3 is 16 amino acids long. The CDR3 DNA reads as TGTGCTAGCAGCTCAGGCGCTAGCGGAAACACAGATACGCAGTATTTT. Its protein product is CASSSGASGNTDTQYF.

The rearrangement joins TRBV7-2 to TRBJ1-2; 8 bases are a match to TRBD1. In germline, CDR1 is SGHTA, CDR2 FQGNSA. CDR3 length: 15 residues. J lost 7 bases, V lost 5 bases, and 12 bases had no gene match. CDR3: CASSLRPGQVLGYTF. In DNA form, the CDR3 reads TGTGCCAGCAGCCTAAGACCGGGACAGGTTCTTGGCTACACCTTC.

In this sample, this clone turned up once. The gene calls are TRBV9 and TRBJ2-1; possible D gene TRBD1, 6 bases. The V gene's germline CDR1 is SGDLS and CDR2 YYNGEE. This CDR3 comprises 15 residues. Between the trimmed V and J ends, which lost 4 bases and 4 bases, there was a span of 15 bases. The CDR3 here is CASSPGTTTYNEQFF. CDR3 nucleotide sequence: TGTGCCAGCAGCCCCGGGACAACGACTTACAATGAGCAGTTCTTC.

This clone has a single count. The rearrangement joins TRBV4-1 to TRBJ1-3; a possible D gene is TRBD1 (5 bases). CDR3 size: 14 residues. CDR1 and CDR2 from the germline V gene are MGHRA and YSYEKL. Trimming took 2 bases from V and 1 from J, leaving 6 bases between them. CDR3 DNA: TGCGCCAGCAGCCAACCAGGGTCTGGAAACACCATATATTTT. Translated: CASSQPGSGNTIYF.

The V gene is TRBV25-1, the J gene TRBJ2-3, with D unclear. Germline lookup yields CDR1 MGHDK and CDR2 SYGVNS. Trimming removed 2 bases from V and 0 bases from J, with 9 bases in between. The CDR3 runs to 15 residues. CDR3 DNA: TGTGCCAGCAGTGAAGGAGCATATAGCACAGATACGCAGTATTTT. Its protein product is CASSEGAYSTDTQYF.

This chain uses TRBV5-1 with TRBJ2-7; the match to TRBD2 covers 8 bases. The CDR3 has 13 residues. Germline V gene sequence: CDR1 SGHRS, CDR2 YFSETQ. After removal of 4 bases from V and 10 bases from J, the junction contained 10 bases not matched to a gene. Here the CDR3 reads CASSPVASGLQYF. CDR3 DNA: TGCGCCAGCAGCCCGGTGGCTAGCGGGTTACAGTACTTC.

The rearrangement links TRBV19 to TRBJ1-1; D call uncertain. The CDR3 has 14 residues. Germline V lookup: CDR1 LNHDA, CDR2 SQIVND (reference sequence). The V end was cut by 5 bases, the J end by 1 base, with 11 bases between. The CDR3 here is CASSLRVGNTEAFF. The CDR3 bases are TGTGCCAGTAGTTTGAGGGTGGGGAACACTGAAGCTTTCTTT.

CDR3 DNA sequence: TGTGCCAGCAGCTCTAGCGGGAGCCGCCACGAGCAGTACTTC. This encodes CASSSSGSRHEQYF. V gene TRBV7-2 combines with J gene TRBJ2-7; 10 bases map to TRBD2. Trimming at V came to 4 bases and at J to 5 bases, leaving 5 bases not matched to a gene. Germline V gene sequence: CDR1 SGHTA, CDR2 FQGNSA. There are 14 residues in the CDR3.